This T cell receptor (beta chain) was identified in a study of blood T cell repertoires in COVID-19. Study processing details: Counts of nucleated cells, estimated from reference gene primer amplification, were obtained. Data came from immunoSEQ multiplex PCR; TCRdb stores just in-frame clones and leaves some out. That table furnishes V, J and clone size, whereas the DNA furnished D and trimming. This table holds 300,000 to 350,000 clones, roughly 86% found once. Those who participated ranged in age from about 18 to 89 years and resided in 24 US areas. Participant-reported clinical history was the basis for cohort assignment. The study counted Cohort 3 donors as recovered given two negative PCRs, clearance, or symptom resolution. CDR3 length equals 19 residues. J gave up 0 bases and V 0 bases, and 17 bases lay outside the gene matches. CDR1 and CDR2 (germline): GTSNPN, SVGIG (reference sequence).

The source is a woman aged 18-35 years who had recovered from COVID-19. The chain is built from TRBV30 and TRBJ2-7, with TRBD2 identical over 7 bases. The sample comprised PBMCs or T cells enriched from blood (not recorded which). CDR3 DNA: TGTGCCTGGAGTGTAGAGCGGGGCATGTTACTCGGGAGCTCCTACGAGCAGTACTTC. It is translated as CAWSVERGMLLGSSYEQYF.